This is a list of T cell receptor beta chains from one sample in a study of CD8+ T cells in alopecia areata. Using immunoSEQ multiplex PCR, the repertoire was profiled, and TCRdb retains in-frame clones only, with some absent. The repertoire has 150,000 to 190,000 clones, around half of them found once; the top ten carry approximately 19%. Material: CD8+ T cells sorted from blood, obtained at week 0. These receptors came from a human donor with alopecia areata. CDR3s include the opening cysteine and the closing phenylalanine or tryptophan. Each record gives: clone size, CDR3 length, V gene, D gene, J gene, CDR3 DNA, CDR3 protein. The D gene is left open where the match is weak. The listing skips clone size in some rows; elsewhere it reads once, few, many or a size class.

clone_size: -
cdr3_length: 13
v_call: TRBV29-1
d_call: TRBD2
j_call: TRBJ2-1
cdr3_nt: TGCAGCGTTCGGGGCGGGGGTAACAATGAGCAGTTCTTC
cdr3_aa: CSVRGGGNNEQFF

clone_size: -
cdr3_length: 17
v_call: TRBV29-1
d_call: TRBD2
j_call: TRBJ2-1
cdr3_nt: TGCAGCGTTTCTAATAGCGGGGGCCAAAGCTCCTACAATGAGCAGTTCTTC
cdr3_aa: CSVSNSGGQSSYNEQFF

clone_size: -
cdr3_length: 14
v_call: TRBV13
d_call: -
j_call: TRBJ1-1
cdr3_nt: TGTGCCAGCAGCTTAGCCGGACGTCCCACTGAAGCTTTCTTT
cdr3_aa: CASSLAGRPTEAFF

clone_size: -
cdr3_length: 16
v_call: TRBV7-8
d_call: -
j_call: TRBJ2-1
cdr3_nt: TGTGCCAGCAGCTTAGGAGAGCGGAGCTCCTACAATGAGCAGTTCTTC
cdr3_aa: CASSLGERSSYNEQFF

clone_size: -
cdr3_length: 19
v_call: TRBV5-1
d_call: -
j_call: TRBJ2-6
cdr3_nt: TGCGCCAGCAGCTTGGCTCCCCAGGGGGGAAGCTCTGGGGCCAACGTCCTGACTTTC
cdr3_aa: CASSLAPQGGSSGANVLTF

clone_size: -
cdr3_length: 12
v_call: TRBV30
d_call: -
j_call: TRBJ1-4
cdr3_nt: TGTGCCTGGAGTGTAGGGGTTGAAAAACTGTTTTTT
cdr3_aa: CAWSVGVEKLFF

clone_size: few
cdr3_length: 14
v_call: TRBV6-6
d_call: -
j_call: TRBJ1-4
cdr3_nt: TGTGCCAGCAGTTACTCAACGGCAGGCGAAAAACTGTTTTTT
cdr3_aa: CASSYSTAGEKLFF

clone_size: few
cdr3_length: 14
v_call: TRBV7-9
d_call: -
j_call: TRBJ2-1
cdr3_nt: TGTGCCAGCAGCTTAGGCTCGGGGAACAATGAGCAGTTCTTC
cdr3_aa: CASSLGSGNNEQFF

clone_size: -
cdr3_length: 11
v_call: TRBV10-3
d_call: -
j_call: TRBJ1-1
cdr3_nt: TGTGCCATCAGCTCTAACACTGAAGCTTTCTTT
cdr3_aa: CAISSNTEAFF

clone_size: -
cdr3_length: 14
v_call: TRBV9
d_call: -
j_call: TRBJ1-1
cdr3_nt: TGTGCCAGCAGCGTAGGGGCTACGAACACTGAAGCTTTCTTT
cdr3_aa: CASSVGATNTEAFF

clone_size: many
cdr3_length: 12
v_call: TRBV6-5
d_call: -
j_call: TRBJ1-5
cdr3_nt: TGTGCCAGCGGGAAGGGGAATCAGCCCCAGCATTTT
cdr3_aa: CASGKGNQPQHF

clone_size: -
cdr3_length: 15
v_call: TRBV7-8
d_call: -
j_call: TRBJ2-3
cdr3_nt: TGTGCCAGCAGCTTGGGCGTAACTAGCACAGATACGCAGTATTTT
cdr3_aa: CASSLGVTSTDTQYF

clone_size: -
cdr3_length: 17
v_call: TRBV27
d_call: TRBD2
j_call: TRBJ2-5
cdr3_nt: TGTGCCAGCAGTTTACTGACTAGCGGGGGCCCAGGGGAGACCCAGTACTTC
cdr3_aa: CASSLLTSGGPGETQYF

clone_size: -
cdr3_length: 11
v_call: TRBV27
d_call: TRBD1
j_call: TRBJ2-7
cdr3_nt: TGTGCCAGCACCGGTGACAGGGTCCTTTACTTC
cdr3_aa: CASTGDRVLYF

clone_size: -
cdr3_length: 14
v_call: TRBV28
d_call: TRBD1
j_call: TRBJ1-2
cdr3_nt: TGTGCCAGCAGAAAGACAGGGTGGGAAGATGGCTACACCTTC
cdr3_aa: CASRKTGWEDGYTF

clone_size: -
cdr3_length: 12
v_call: TRBV4-3
d_call: -
j_call: TRBJ1-1
cdr3_nt: TGCGCCAGCAGCCAAGATGGGACTGAAGCTTTCTTT
cdr3_aa: CASSQDGTEAFF

clone_size: -
cdr3_length: 12
v_call: TRBV29-1
d_call: -
j_call: TRBJ2-7
cdr3_nt: TGCAGCGTTGAATTGGAGTCCTACGAGCAGTACTTC
cdr3_aa: CSVELESYEQYF

clone_size: -
cdr3_length: 14
v_call: TRBV6-6
d_call: -
j_call: TRBJ1-5
cdr3_nt: TGTGCCAGCAGTTACTCTCAGGGAAATCAGCCCCAGCATTTT
cdr3_aa: CASSYSQGNQPQHF

clone_size: -
cdr3_length: 15
v_call: TRBV27
d_call: -
j_call: TRBJ1-2
cdr3_nt: TGTGCCAGCAGTTTATTAGGACAGTCTAACTATGGCTACACCTTC
cdr3_aa: CASSLLGQSNYGYTF

clone_size: few
cdr3_length: 18
v_call: TRBV4-3
d_call: -
j_call: TRBJ2-5
cdr3_nt: TGCGCCAGCAGCCAAGATTACGCTTGGACAGAGAAGGGAGAGACCCAGTACTTC
cdr3_aa: CASSQDYAWTEKGETQYF

clone_size: -
cdr3_length: 15
v_call: TRBV7-2
d_call: TRBD1
j_call: TRBJ2-1
cdr3_nt: TGTGCCAGCAGCGTTGGGACAGGGCCCTACAATGAGCAGTTCTTC
cdr3_aa: CASSVGTGPYNEQFF

clone_size: -
cdr3_length: 14
v_call: TRBV29-1
d_call: TRBD1
j_call: TRBJ1-2
cdr3_nt: TGCAGCGTTGAAGAAGCCGGGACAGAGGACGGCTACACCTTC
cdr3_aa: CSVEEAGTEDGYTF

clone_size: -
cdr3_length: 16
v_call: TRBV4-3
d_call: -
j_call: TRBJ2-3
cdr3_nt: TGCGCCAGCAGCCAAGAGGCGAGTAGCGGCACAGATACGCAGTATTTT
cdr3_aa: CASSQEASSGTDTQYF

clone_size: few
cdr3_length: 14
v_call: TRBV2
d_call: TRBD1
j_call: TRBJ1-1
cdr3_nt: TGTGCCAGCACCGAGGGGGTGACAGGGGATGAAGCTTTCTTT
cdr3_aa: CASTEGVTGDEAFF

clone_size: -
cdr3_length: 17
v_call: TRBV13
d_call: TRBD1
j_call: TRBJ2-1
cdr3_nt: TGTGCCAGCAGCTTTGAACAGACAGGGGCCTTGGTAGGGGAGCAGTTCTTC
cdr3_aa: CASSFEQTGALVGEQFF

clone_size: -
cdr3_length: 14
v_call: TRBV29-1
d_call: TRBD1
j_call: TRBJ2-1
cdr3_nt: TGCAGCGTTTCCGGGACAGGATCCTACAATGAGCAGTTCTTC
cdr3_aa: CSVSGTGSYNEQFF

clone_size: -
cdr3_length: 12
v_call: TRBV4-3
d_call: -
j_call: TRBJ2-1
cdr3_nt: TGCGCCAGCAGCTCCCGTAACACTGAGCAGTTCTTC
cdr3_aa: CASSSRNTEQFF

clone_size: -
cdr3_length: 10
v_call: TRBV29-1
d_call: -
j_call: TRBJ1-1
cdr3_nt: TGCAGCGTTTCAATCTTAGAAGCTTTCTTT
cdr3_aa: CSVSILEAFF

clone_size: -
cdr3_length: 15
v_call: TRBV6-5
d_call: -
j_call: TRBJ2-2
cdr3_nt: TGTGCCAGCAGTTACTCGACAGGGAACACCGGGGAGCTGTTTTTT
cdr3_aa: CASSYSTGNTGELFF

clone_size: -
cdr3_length: 14
v_call: TRBV4-3
d_call: -
j_call: TRBJ1-4
cdr3_nt: TGCGCCAGCAGCCAAGGGGGGCAGGTTGAAAAACTGTTTTTT
cdr3_aa: CASSQGGQVEKLFF

clone_size: few
cdr3_length: 13
v_call: TRBV19
d_call: -
j_call: TRBJ1-1
cdr3_nt: TGTGCCAGTAGCAGGGGTCCGGGCAGTGAAGCTTTCTTT
cdr3_aa: CASSRGPGSEAFF

clone_size: -
cdr3_length: 12
v_call: TRBV13
d_call: -
j_call: TRBJ1-1
cdr3_nt: TGTGCCAGCAGCTCCGGGGGCACTGAAGCTTTCTTT
cdr3_aa: CASSSGGTEAFF

clone_size: -
cdr3_length: 12
v_call: TRBV30
d_call: -
j_call: TRBJ1-1
cdr3_nt: TGTGCCTGGAGGGTCGCACGGACTGAAGCTTTCTTT
cdr3_aa: CAWRVARTEAFF

clone_size: -
cdr3_length: 13
v_call: TRBV9
d_call: -
j_call: TRBJ2-7
cdr3_nt: TGTGCCAGCAGCGTCGGGGGCTCCTACGAGCAGTACTTC
cdr3_aa: CASSVGGSYEQYF

clone_size: -
cdr3_length: 15
v_call: TRBV7-9
d_call: TRBD2
j_call: TRBJ2-7
cdr3_nt: TGTGCCAGCAGCTCCACTGCGGGGGGTTTCTACGAGCAGTACTTC
cdr3_aa: CASSSTAGGFYEQYF

clone_size: once
cdr3_length: 13
v_call: TRBV5-1
d_call: -
j_call: TRBJ2-3
cdr3_nt: TGCGCCAGCAGCCGAAATCGGGTGGATACGCAGTATTTT
cdr3_aa: CASSRNRVDTQYF

clone_size: -
cdr3_length: 14
v_call: TRBV7-9
d_call: TRBD1
j_call: TRBJ1-5
cdr3_nt: TGTGCCAGCAGCCTCGGGACAGGTTATCAGCCCCAGCATTTT
cdr3_aa: CASSLGTGYQPQHF

clone_size: -
cdr3_length: 15
v_call: TRBV7-8
d_call: TRBD1
j_call: TRBJ2-7
cdr3_nt: TGTGCCAGCACCGACCGTGGGGACAGGGTTCGCGAGCAGTACTTC
cdr3_aa: CASTDRGDRVREQYF

clone_size: -
cdr3_length: 14
v_call: TRBV7-8
d_call: TRBD1
j_call: TRBJ1-2
cdr3_nt: TGTGCCAGCAGCTTAGAGACAGGGTCTGGTGGCTACACCTTC
cdr3_aa: CASSLETGSGGYTF

clone_size: -
cdr3_length: 14
v_call: TRBV30
d_call: TRBD1
j_call: TRBJ1-2
cdr3_nt: TGTGCCTGGCATAAATGGACAGGGGTGGATGGCTACACCTTC
cdr3_aa: CAWHKWTGVDGYTF

clone_size: few
cdr3_length: 13
v_call: TRBV7-2
d_call: -
j_call: TRBJ2-5
cdr3_nt: TGTGCCAGCAGCTTAGACGTAGAAGAGACCCAGTACTTC
cdr3_aa: CASSLDVEETQYF

clone_size: -
cdr3_length: 15
v_call: TRBV7-8
d_call: -
j_call: TRBJ1-1
cdr3_nt: TGTGCCAGCAGCTCCGCAGGGGCGAGGACCACTGAAGCTTTCTTT
cdr3_aa: CASSSAGARTTEAFF

clone_size: -
cdr3_length: 11
v_call: TRBV30
d_call: -
j_call: TRBJ1-1
cdr3_nt: TGTGCCTGGAAAAGGAACACTGAAGCTTTCTTT
cdr3_aa: CAWKRNTEAFF

clone_size: -
cdr3_length: 13
v_call: TRBV10-2
d_call: -
j_call: TRBJ1-6
cdr3_nt: TGCGCCAGCAGTGATATGTCAGGTTCACCCCTCCACTTT
cdr3_aa: CASSDMSGSPLHF

clone_size: -
cdr3_length: 15
v_call: TRBV15
d_call: TRBD2
j_call: TRBJ2-1
cdr3_nt: TGTGCCACCAGCAGCCGTCGCGGGGGGCACAATGAGCAGTTCTTC
cdr3_aa: CATSSRRGGHNEQFF

clone_size: -
cdr3_length: 11
v_call: TRBV10-2
d_call: -
j_call: TRBJ2-7
cdr3_nt: TGCGCCAGCAGTGAGGGTTACGAGCAGTACTTC
cdr3_aa: CASSEGYEQYF

clone_size: once
cdr3_length: 15
v_call: TRBV9
d_call: TRBD2
j_call: TRBJ2-3
cdr3_nt: TGTGCCAGCAGCGTAGAGGCGGGGGGGCCGGATACGCAGTATTTT
cdr3_aa: CASSVEAGGPDTQYF

clone_size: -
cdr3_length: 12
v_call: TRBV29-1
d_call: TRBD1
j_call: TRBJ1-2
cdr3_nt: TGCAGCGGTCTGACAGGGGATCCCGGCTACACCTTC
cdr3_aa: CSGLTGDPGYTF

clone_size: -
cdr3_length: 13
v_call: TRBV10-3
d_call: TRBD1
j_call: TRBJ2-5
cdr3_nt: TGTGCCATCAGTGAAGGACAGGGAAAGACCCAGTACTTC
cdr3_aa: CAISEGQGKTQYF

clone_size: -
cdr3_length: 15
v_call: TRBV4-2
d_call: TRBD1
j_call: TRBJ2-1
cdr3_nt: TGTGCCAGCAGCCAAGGAGAGGGGGCGTCGAATGAGCAGTTCTTC
cdr3_aa: CASSQGEGASNEQFF

clone_size: -
cdr3_length: 13
v_call: TRBV28
d_call: -
j_call: TRBJ1-5
cdr3_nt: TGTGCCAGCAGTTTCAGCGGCAATCAGCCCCAGCATTTT
cdr3_aa: CASSFSGNQPQHF

clone_size: few
cdr3_length: 13
v_call: TRBV25-1
d_call: -
j_call: TRBJ2-7
cdr3_nt: TGTGCCAGCAGCCGGGACTTGACATACGAGCAGTACTTC
cdr3_aa: CASSRDLTYEQYF

clone_size: -
cdr3_length: 11
v_call: TRBV7-8
d_call: -
j_call: TRBJ1-5
cdr3_nt: TGTGCCGCCGGGGAATCACAGCCCCAGCATTTT
cdr3_aa: CAAGESQPQHF

clone_size: -
cdr3_length: 15
v_call: TRBV7-9
d_call: -
j_call: TRBJ2-2
cdr3_nt: TGTGCCAGCAGCCCCAACCCCACTAACACCGGGGAGCTGTTTTTT
cdr3_aa: CASSPNPTNTGELFF